This is a list of T cell receptor beta chains from one sample in a study of control samples from healthy donors and cancer patients. Libraries were prepared by immunoSEQ multiplex PCR; TCRdb keeps only in-frame clonotypes and omits some of them. The sample includes about 120,000 clones, about 88% of them seen just once. Sequenced: blood. The receptors were sampled from a woman between 70 and 85 years old in good health. The CDR3 runs from the conserved cysteine through the conserved F or W. Each record gives: V gene, J gene, D gene, clone size, CDR3 DNA, CDR3 protein. A D gene is named only where the DNA matches it firmly. Where a row states a size, it is once, few, many or the class of an expanded clone; other rows omit it.

>TRBV15|TRBJ1-5|NA|NA
TGTGCCACCAGCAGACCCGGGCAAGGCGGAAAGAATCAGCCCCAGCATTTT
CATSRPGQGGKNQPQHF
>TRBV7-2|TRBJ1-5|TRBD1|once
TGTGCCAGCAGTCTGGACAGGGGAGGTCAGCCCCAGCATTTT
CASSLDRGGQPQHF
>TRBV15|TRBJ1-6|TRBD1|once
TGTGCCACCAGCCGCGGACAGGACTATAATTCACCCCTCCACTTT
CATSRGQDYNSPLHF
>TRBV6-2/TRBV6-3|TRBJ1-3|NA|NA
TGTGCCAGCAGTTCCCCTGGAAACACCATATATTTT
CASSSPGNTIYF
>TRBV19|TRBJ1-5|TRBD1|NA
TGTGCCAGTACCCCTACGGGGACAGGGAGACAGCCCCAGCATTTT
CASTPTGTGRQPQHF
>TRBV6-6|TRBJ2-7|NA|NA
TGTGCAAGCCAGGGGACACTAGGCTCCGAGCAGTACTTC
CASQGTLGSEQYF
>TRBV7-9|TRBJ1-2|NA|NA
TGTGCCAGCAGTCGAAGCAGCTACACCTTC
CASSRSSYTF
>TRBV5-1|TRBJ1-1|TRBD1|NA
TGCGCCAGCAGCTCGGGACAGGGATTGGGCACTGAAGCTTTCTTT
CASSSGQGLGTEAFF
>TRBV6-5|TRBJ1-5|NA|NA
TGTGCCAGCAGCCTTGACCTGAGCAATCAGCCCCAGCATTTT
CASSLDLSNQPQHF
>TRBV12-3/TRBV12-4|TRBJ2-1|NA|NA
TGTGCCAGCAGTGGATGGGGGAATGAGCAGTTCTTC
CASSGWGNEQFF
>TRBV3-1/TRBV3-2|TRBJ2-1|NA|NA
TGTGCCAGCAGCCCGCAAGATGGGTTTAATGAGCAGTTCTTC
CASSPQDGFNEQFF
>TRBV5-1|TRBJ1-2|TRBD1|NA
TGCGCCAGCAGCGTCTCAACAGGGGTTAACTATGGCTACACCTTC
CASSVSTGVNYGYTF
>TRBV5-4|TRBJ2-7|NA|NA
TGTGCCAGCAGCTTGTCGGTCGGGCGGGGTAGCTCCTACGAGCAGTACTTC
CASSLSVGRGSSYEQYF
>TRBV4-3|TRBJ1-4|NA|NA
TGCGCCAGCAGCCAAGAGGGCAGGAATGAAAAACTGTTTTTT
CASSQEGRNEKLFF
>TRBV27|TRBJ2-1|NA|NA
TGTGCCAGCAGTCGCCGGGACTTCGTATACAATGAGCAGTTCTTC
CASSRRDFVYNEQFF
>TRBV5-1|TRBJ2-3|TRBD2|NA
TGCGCCAGCAGCTTGAGCGGGGAACTGCACGATACGCAGTATTTT
CASSLSGELHDTQYF
>TRBV7-3|TRBJ1-5|NA|few
TGTGCCAGCAGCTTAAAGGCACAGCCCGATCAGCCCCAGCATTTT
CASSLKAQPDQPQHF
>TRBV6-5|TRBJ2-7|NA|NA
TGTGCCAGCAGGAGGACAGCCTCCTACGAGCAGTACTTC
CASRRTASYEQYF
>TRBV28|TRBJ2-7|TRBD1|NA
TGTGCCAGCAGCTCGGGACAGTTGCTCTACGAGCAGTACTTC
CASSSGQLLYEQYF
>TRBV10-2|TRBJ1-3|NA|NA
TGCGCCAGCAGGGACAGCACCTCTGGAAACACCATATATTTT
CASRDSTSGNTIYF
>TRBV10-3|TRBJ1-6|TRBD1|NA
TGTGCCATCAGTGATCTGGGACAGCCACTAACCGGGGGCTATAATTCACCCCTCCACTTT
CAISDLGQPLTGGYNSPLHF
>TRBV5-1|TRBJ1-1|NA|few
TGCGCCAGCAGCTTGGAAGGTACAGGGAACACTGAAGCTTTCTTT
CASSLEGTGNTEAFF
>TRBV7-6|TRBJ2-2|NA|NA
TGTGCCAGCAGCTTAGGGAGCATCACCGGGGAGCTGTTTTTT
CASSLGSITGELFF
>TRBV9|TRBJ1-1|NA|NA
TGTGCCAGCAGCGTAGCTTGGGGGGAGCCTGAAGCTTTCTTT
CASSVAWGEPEAFF
>TRBV4-3|TRBJ2-5|NA|NA
TGCGCCAGCAGCCAAGATCGAATAGGGAGAGAGACCCAGTACTTC
CASSQDRIGRETQYF
>TRBV14|TRBJ1-3|NA|NA
TGTGCCAGCAGCCGACAGGAGACGGGAAACACCATATATTTT
CASSRQETGNTIYF
>TRBV21-1|TRBJ2-1|NA|NA
TGTGCCAGCAGCAAAGAAAATAGGGGGTACAATGAGCAGTTCTTC
CASSKENRGYNEQFF
>TRBV6-5|TRBJ1-3|NA|NA
TGTGCCAGCAGTACGGGCTCTGGAAACACCATATATTTT
CASSTGSGNTIYF
>TRBV7-9|TRBJ2-2|NA|once
TGTGCCAGCAGCTTAATGAGTCTAGGAGGGGAGCTGTTTTTT
CASSLMSLGGELFF
>TRBV7-3|TRBJ2-3|NA|NA
TGTGCCAGCAGCCGCTCAAGTGGGGAAGCATATACGCAGTATTTT
CASSRSSGEAYTQYF
>TRBV5-1|TRBJ2-2|NA|NA
TGCGCCAGCAGCCCCGGGACAACGAACACCGGGGAGCTGTTTTTT
CASSPGTTNTGELFF
>TRBV6-1|TRBJ2-2|NA|NA
TGTGCCAGCAGCGGGACAAGGAACACCGGGGAGCTGTTTTTT
CASSGTRNTGELFF
>TRBV2|TRBJ2-3|TRBD1|NA
TGTGCCAGCAGACCCACAGGGGCCCTCACAGATACGCAGTATTTT
CASRPTGALTDTQYF
>TRBV6-5|TRBJ2-3|TRBD2|NA
TGTGCCAGCAGCCCCCCCGGACTAGTCACAGATACGCAGTATTTT
CASSPPGLVTDTQYF
>TRBV4-3|TRBJ1-4|NA|NA
TGCGCCAGCAGTCGAGGACAGCTTAATGAAAAACTGTTTTTT
CASSRGQLNEKLFF
>TRBV4-1|TRBJ1-4|NA|once
TGCGCCAGCAGCCAAGATTCTAGCTTTAATGAAAAACTGTTTTTT
CASSQDSSFNEKLFF
>TRBV6-4|TRBJ2-1|TRBD2|NA
TGTGCCAGCAGCGGTCGACTAGCGGGGACTGATGAGCAGTTCTTC
CASSGRLAGTDEQFF
>TRBV5-1|TRBJ2-2|NA|NA
TGCGCCAGCGGCTCGCAGGGGAGCGGGGAGCTGTTTTTT
CASGSQGSGELFF